These T cell receptor beta chains were read from a single sample in a study of OX40 agonist ivuxolimab in advanced cancers. Data came from immunoSEQ multiplex PCR; TCRdb stores just in-frame clones and leaves some out. The sample has tens of thousands of clones; approximately 91% are singletons. Material: CD4+ or CD8+ T cells sorted from blood, obtained in a trial of the OX40 agonist ivuxolimab. The receptors here all came from an adult with an advanced solid tumor such as melanoma, head and neck, liver or kidney cancer. Each CDR3 is given with its conserved first and last residue. The order of the fields is clone size, D gene, J gene, V gene, CDR3 protein, CDR3 DNA. The D gene is left open where the match is weak. A row's size may be missing; if present it is once, few, many or a size class.

clone_size: .
d_call: .
j_call: TRBJ1-1
v_call: TRBV10-3
cdr3_aa: CAISEAQNTEAFF
cdr3_nt: TGTGCCATCAGTGAGGCCCAGAACACTGAAGCTTTCTTT

clone_size: .
d_call: .
j_call: TRBJ1-5
v_call: TRBV6-4
cdr3_aa: CASSGQINQPQHF
cdr3_nt: TGTGCCAGCAGCGGACAGATTAATCAGCCCCAGCATTTT

clone_size: .
d_call: TRBD2
j_call: TRBJ2-1
v_call: TRBV19
cdr3_aa: CASRTSGLNEQFF
cdr3_nt: TGTGCCAGCCGGACTAGCGGGCTCAATGAGCAGTTCTTC

clone_size: .
d_call: TRBD2
j_call: TRBJ2-1
v_call: TRBV11-2
cdr3_aa: CASSSRTRRPPYNEQFF
cdr3_nt: TGTGCCAGCAGCTCAAGGACTAGAAGGCCCCCCTACAATGAGCAGTTCTTC

clone_size: once
d_call: TRBD2
j_call: TRBJ2-1
v_call: TRBV19
cdr3_aa: CASSISGTVNEQFF
cdr3_nt: TGTGCCAGTAGTATTAGCGGGACTGTTAATGAGCAGTTCTTC

clone_size: .
d_call: TRBD2
j_call: TRBJ2-7
v_call: TRBV7-8
cdr3_aa: CASSLAVSSYEQYF
cdr3_nt: TGTGCCAGCAGCCTAGCGGTTAGCTCCTACGAGCAGTACTTC

clone_size: .
d_call: TRBD2
j_call: TRBJ2-1
v_call: TRBV5-4
cdr3_aa: CASSLGLAGSYNEQFF
cdr3_nt: TGTGCCAGCAGCTTAGGACTAGCGGGGTCCTACAATGAGCAGTTCTTC

clone_size: .
d_call: TRBD2
j_call: TRBJ2-1
v_call: TRBV30
cdr3_aa: CAWASSGRKKQFF
cdr3_nt: TGTGCCTGGGCCTCTAGCGGGAGGAAAAAGCAGTTCTTC

clone_size: .
d_call: .
j_call: TRBJ2-3
v_call: TRBV19
cdr3_aa: CASSMSGQETDTQYF
cdr3_nt: TGTGCCAGTAGTATGTCGGGTCAGGAGACAGATACGCAGTATTTT

clone_size: once
d_call: .
j_call: TRBJ2-5
v_call: TRBV5-8
cdr3_aa: CASRSHQETQYF
cdr3_nt: TGTGCCAGTCGTAGTCACCAAGAGACCCAGTACTTC

clone_size: .
d_call: TRBD2
j_call: TRBJ2-7
v_call: TRBV7-2
cdr3_aa: CASSLAETGGGYEQYF
cdr3_nt: TGTGCCAGCAGCTTAGCAGAAACGGGAGGAGGCTACGAGCAGTACTTC

clone_size: .
d_call: TRBD2
j_call: TRBJ2-3
v_call: TRBV5-6
cdr3_aa: CASSFFSSGRGRTDTQYF
cdr3_nt: TGTGCCAGCAGCTTTTTTTCTAGCGGGAGGGGGCGTACAGATACGCAGTATTTT

clone_size: few
d_call: .
j_call: TRBJ1-2
v_call: TRBV29-1
cdr3_aa: CSVEGSVLRYTF
cdr3_nt: TGCAGCGTTGAAGGATCGGTGTTACGCTACACCTTC

clone_size: .
d_call: .
j_call: TRBJ2-7
v_call: TRBV15
cdr3_aa: CATSRALAYEQYF
cdr3_nt: TGTGCCACCAGCAGGGCTCTGGCCTACGAGCAGTACTTC

clone_size: few
d_call: .
j_call: TRBJ2-1
v_call: TRBV19
cdr3_aa: CASAEPRVHNEQFF
cdr3_nt: TGTGCCAGCGCTGAACCAAGGGTCCACAATGAGCAGTTCTTC

clone_size: few
d_call: .
j_call: TRBJ2-5
v_call: TRBV6-1
cdr3_aa: CASSEETQYF
cdr3_nt: TGTGCCAGCAGCGAAGAGACCCAGTACTTC

clone_size: .
d_call: TRBD2
j_call: TRBJ2-7
v_call: TRBV6-4
cdr3_aa: CARPLAGGSDEQYF
cdr3_nt: TGTGCGCGCCCCCTAGCGGGAGGCTCCGACGAGCAGTACTTC

clone_size: .
d_call: TRBD2
j_call: TRBJ2-3
v_call: TRBV6-1
cdr3_aa: CASSEGRTSGRQYF
cdr3_nt: TGTGCCAGCAGTGAAGGCAGGACTAGCGGGAGGCAGTATTTT

clone_size: .
d_call: TRBD2
j_call: TRBJ2-2
v_call: TRBV11-3
cdr3_aa: CASGGEGSGNTGELFF
cdr3_nt: TGTGCCAGCGGCGGGGAGGGTTCGGGAAACACCGGGGAGCTGTTTTTT

clone_size: .
d_call: .
j_call: TRBJ1-1
v_call: TRBV19
cdr3_aa: CASRGAGAGANTEAFF
cdr3_nt: TGTGCCAGTAGAGGGGCAGGGGCAGGAGCGAACACTGAAGCTTTCTTT

clone_size: .
d_call: .
j_call: TRBJ1-1
v_call: TRBV6-1
cdr3_aa: CASSVYPNTEAFF
cdr3_nt: TGTGCCAGCAGTGTTTACCCGAACACTGAAGCTTTCTTT

clone_size: .
d_call: .
j_call: TRBJ2-3
v_call: TRBV7-9
cdr3_aa: CASSLIRATDTDTQYF
cdr3_nt: TGTGCCAGCAGCTTAATTAGGGCAACGGACACAGATACGCAGTATTTT

clone_size: .
d_call: TRBD1
j_call: TRBJ1-2
v_call: TRBV6-1
cdr3_aa: CASGGQAGYGYTF
cdr3_nt: TGTGCCAGTGGTGGACAGGCGGGTTATGGCTACACCTTC

clone_size: .
d_call: .
j_call: TRBJ2-7
v_call: TRBV27
cdr3_aa: CASSLSARYEQYF
cdr3_nt: TGTGCCAGCAGTTTATCGGCCCGCTACGAGCAGTACTTC

clone_size: .
d_call: .
j_call: TRBJ1-4
v_call: TRBV21-1
cdr3_aa: CASSTGRGNEKLFF
cdr3_nt: TGTGCCAGCAGCACGGGAAGGGGGAATGAAAAACTGTTTTTT

clone_size: .
d_call: .
j_call: TRBJ2-2
v_call: TRBV12-5
cdr3_aa: CASGLVRGGPGELFF
cdr3_nt: TGTGCTAGTGGTTTGGTACGGGGTGGGCCCGGGGAGCTGTTTTTT

clone_size: .
d_call: TRBD2
j_call: TRBJ2-1
v_call: TRBV7-9
cdr3_aa: CASSRGAGLAGVSEQFF
cdr3_nt: TGTGCCAGCAGTCGGGGGGCCGGACTAGCGGGAGTTAGTGAGCAGTTCTTC

clone_size: .
d_call: .
j_call: TRBJ1-5
v_call: TRBV10-3
cdr3_aa: CAISESSNQPQHF
cdr3_nt: TGTGCCATCAGTGAGAGTAGCAATCAGCCCCAGCATTTT

clone_size: .
d_call: .
j_call: TRBJ1-1
v_call: TRBV7-2
cdr3_aa: CASSQGFRYTEAFF
cdr3_nt: TGTGCCAGCAGCCAAGGGTTCCGCTACACTGAAGCTTTCTTT

clone_size: .
d_call: TRBD2
j_call: TRBJ2-2
v_call: TRBV19
cdr3_aa: CASSIGGTSGRERTGELFF
cdr3_nt: TGTGCCAGTAGTATAGGAGGGACTAGCGGGAGGGAAAGGACCGGGGAGCTGTTTTTT

clone_size: .
d_call: TRBD2
j_call: TRBJ2-4
v_call: TRBV9
cdr3_aa: CASSVSLAGAGSKNIQYF
cdr3_nt: TGTGCCAGCAGCGTAAGTCTAGCGGGAGCGGGGTCCAAAAACATTCAGTACTTC

clone_size: .
d_call: .
j_call: TRBJ2-7
v_call: TRBV18
cdr3_aa: CASSPTEPGTSYEQYF
cdr3_nt: TGTGCCAGCTCACCGACGGAGCCCGGGACTTCCTACGAGCAGTACTTC

clone_size: .
d_call: .
j_call: TRBJ2-7
v_call: TRBV30
cdr3_aa: CAWSVFGAPYEQYF
cdr3_nt: TGTGCCTGGAGTGTATTTGGGGCACCGTACGAGCAGTACTTC

clone_size: .
d_call: .
j_call: TRBJ2-7
v_call: TRBV25-1
cdr3_aa: CASSANYEQYF
cdr3_nt: TGTGCCAGCAGTGCAAATTACGAGCAGTACTTC

clone_size: .
d_call: .
j_call: TRBJ2-1
v_call: TRBV28
cdr3_aa: CASSSNPWRGQKRYNEQFF
cdr3_nt: TGTGCCAGCAGCTCCAATCCCTGGAGGGGACAGAAGAGATACAATGAGCAGTTCTTC

clone_size: .
d_call: TRBD2
j_call: TRBJ2-1
v_call: TRBV2
cdr3_aa: CASSGRTSGRYEQFF
cdr3_nt: TGTGCCAGCAGTGGACGGACTAGCGGGAGGTATGAGCAGTTCTTC

clone_size: .
d_call: .
j_call: TRBJ1-2
v_call: TRBV19
cdr3_aa: CASSIRGETGIQGYTF
cdr3_nt: TGTGCCAGTAGTATAAGAGGGGAGACAGGCATACAGGGCTACACCTTC

clone_size: once
d_call: .
j_call: TRBJ2-3
v_call: TRBV7-9
cdr3_aa: CASSLGRPPDTQYF
cdr3_nt: TGTGCCAGCAGCTTAGGCAGGCCCCCAGATACGCAGTATTTT

clone_size: .
d_call: .
j_call: TRBJ1-4
v_call: TRBV7-9
cdr3_aa: CASSLQAGWEKLFF
cdr3_nt: TGTGCCAGCAGCCTACAGGCAGGTTGGGAAAAACTGTTTTTT

clone_size: .
d_call: TRBD1
j_call: TRBJ2-7
v_call: TRBV10-3
cdr3_aa: CAISGSPGQGGVEQYF
cdr3_nt: TGTGCCATCAGTGGGTCCCCGGGACAGGGGGGGGTTGAGCAGTACTTC

clone_size: .
d_call: TRBD2
j_call: TRBJ2-3
v_call: TRBV27
cdr3_aa: CASSLGLAGGRSPSTDTQYF
cdr3_nt: TGTGCCAGCAGTCTAGGACTAGCGGGAGGGCGGTCTCCTAGCACAGATACGCAGTATTTT

clone_size: .
d_call: .
j_call: TRBJ1-2
v_call: TRBV7-9
cdr3_aa: CASSLFLSRTYGYTF
cdr3_nt: TGTGCCAGCAGCTTATTCTTAAGCAGGACCTATGGCTACACCTTC

clone_size: .
d_call: .
j_call: TRBJ1-6
v_call: TRBV6-1
cdr3_aa: CASSYHSPLHF
cdr3_nt: TGTGCCAGCAGTTATCATTCACCCCTCCACTTT

clone_size: .
d_call: .
j_call: TRBJ2-1
v_call: TRBV29-1
cdr3_aa: CSVGNFLDTYNEQFF
cdr3_nt: TGCAGCGTTGGTAACTTTCTAGATACCTACAATGAGCAGTTCTTC

clone_size: .
d_call: .
j_call: TRBJ2-7
v_call: TRBV5-1
cdr3_aa: CASTDREAGEQYF
cdr3_nt: TGCGCCAGCACTGACAGGGAGGCAGGCGAGCAGTACTTC